This T cell receptor beta chain was sequenced in a study of T cell changes during pregnancy in multiple sclerosis. Some clones are missing from TCRdb's copy, which holds only in-frame ones; the method was immunoSEQ multiplex PCR. The repertoire consists of about 70,000 clones, with nearly 95% occurring once and the leading ten covering about 0.27%. The CDR3 consists of 16 residues. Trimming removed 4 bases from V and 0 bases from J; junction bases left unmatched: 4. The germline CDR1 and CDR2 sequences are SGHRS and YFSETQ. The chain employs TRBV5-1 and TRBJ2-1; 10 bases match TRBD2. The TCR sequence derives from a female donor with multiple sclerosis, enrolled in a pregnancy study. The sequenced sample was CD4+ T cells from peripheral blood mononuclear cells, obtained after pregnancy. The CDR3 sequence is CASSRSGGASYNEQFF. CDR3 nucleotides: TGCGCCAGCAGCCGGAGCGGGGGGGCCTCCTACAATGAGCAGTTCTTC.